This entry lists 23 T cell receptor beta chains sequenced from one sample in a study of post-analysis software for immune sequencing data. Study-wide points: Among five TRBV segments more frequent in patients than controls were TRBV5-6, TRBV5-1 and TRBV20-1.

Prepared TCR beta cDNA libraries contained unique molecular identifiers. TCRdb re-called the PCR reads with MiXCR, one entry per CDR3 protein. The top ten hold approximately 11% of the sample, which has roughly 650,000 distinct CDR3 sequences, around 64% seen once. Their specific antigens are unknown. Input material: blood. The receptors stem from a girl aged 2-10 years with multiple sclerosis.

The genes are TRBV15 and TRBJ2-7, with a weak D call TRBD2 (7 bases). The V gene's germline CDR1 is LNHNV and CDR2 YYDKDF (reference sequence). Trimming removed 0 bases at V and 6 bases at J, with 18 bases between. The CDR3 length is 16 residues. The CDR3 bases are TGTGCCACCAGCAGAGATAGGGGGGGGGTTCTAGGCGAGCAGTACTTC. The encoded protein is CATSRDRGGVLGEQYF.

This clonotype is a singleton in its sample. V gene TRBV6-6 combines with J gene TRBJ2-3; D might be TRBD1 (6 bases). The length of the CDR3 is 16 residues. Trimming took 6 bases from V and 4 from J, leaving 20 bases between them. Germline V gene data show CDR1 as MNHNY and CDR2 as SVGAGI (reference sequence). The CDR3 DNA reads as TGTGCCAGCAGCCCCCGAGGGCCAGGGGCGTCAGATACGCAGTATTTT. Translation: CASSPRGPGASDTQYF.

A few counts support this clonotype. The chain combines TRBV7-2 with TRBJ2-1; D may be TRBD1 or TRBD2 (6 bases each). The CDR3 is 14 amino acids. Looked up from germline, CDR1 is SGHTA and CDR2 is FQGNSA. V was cut by 3 bases and J by 8 bases, with 14 bases left in between. The CDR3 region is CASSFRGPFDEQFF. The DNA of the CDR3 is TGTGCCAGCAGCTTCCGGGGGCCGTTCGATGAGCAGTTCTTC.

This rearrangement joins TRBV20-1 to TRBJ1-1; no clear D gene. The CDR3 contains 19 residues. V dropped 0 bases and J dropped 1 base, with 24 bases sitting between them. Per the germline V gene, CDR1 is DFQATT and CDR2 is SNEGSKA (reference sequence). The CDR3 reads CSARDLYGSLSGSNTEAFF. The CDR3 region has the DNA TGCAGTGCTAGAGATTTGTACGGTAGTCTGTCGGGTTCGAACACTGAAGCTTTCTTT.

The gene calls are TRBV5-1 and TRBJ2-5; no firm D call. The J call is in doubt because the DNA end fits TRBJ2-7 better. Germline V CDR1 and CDR2: SGHRS, YFSETQ. The CDR3 spans 14 residues. The CDR3 region has the DNA TGCGCCAGCAGCCCCCGGACGGAAATTTACGAGCAGTACTTC. It specifies CASSPRTEIYEQYF.

This clonotype is a singleton in its sample. A much larger clone differs from this one at a single base, so this may be a read error. The CDR3 spells CSGGTVYGQYF. DNA of the CDR3: TGCAGCGGGGGGACAGTTTACGGGCAGTACTTC. The chain is built from TRBV29-1 and TRBJ2-7, with 7 bases identical to TRBD1. Germline CDR1 and CDR2: SQVTM and ANQGSEA. The CDR3 is 11 amino acids.

The rearrangement joins TRBV6-1 to TRBJ1-2; the D is unclear. The CDR3 runs to 14 residues. V was pared by 0 bases and J by 2 bases, with 7 bases between. Per the germline V gene, CDR1 is MNHNS and CDR2 is SASEGT. The CDR3: CASSEARANYGYTF. The CDR3 nucleotides read TGTGCCAGCAGTGAAGCACGGGCAAACTATGGCTACACCTTC.

The CDR3 spells CAIRPASGGANTQYF. In DNA, the CDR3 is TGTGCCATCAGACCTGCTAGCGGGGGGGCGAATACGCAGTATTTT. The chain combines TRBV10-3 with TRBJ2-3, with 12 bases fitting TRBD2. The CDR3 loop spans 15 amino acids. V lost 6 bases and J lost 7; bases outside the gene matches: 8. Germline V gene lookup returns CDR1 ENHRY and CDR2 SYGVKD.

This clonotype appeared a single time. One end of the junction varies from germline; a read error may be responsible. The gene calls are TRBV5-1 and TRBJ2-3; D remains ambiguous. Per germline, CDR1 SGHRS and CDR2 YFSETQ. The CDR3 contains 16 residues. This CDR3 reads CASNLARSSDTDTQYF. The CDR3 nucleotides read TGCGCCAGCAACTTGGCCCGAAGCTCTGACACAGATACGCAGTATTTT. Full variable domain (missing parts from reference TRBV5-1 and TRBJ2-3): KAGVTQTPRYLIKTRGQQVTLSCSPISGHRSVSWYQQTPGQGLQFLFEYFSETQRNKGNFPGRFSGRQFSNSRSEMNVSTLELGDSALYLCASNLARSSDTDTQYFGPGTRLTVL.

The rearrangement links TRBV20-1 to TRBJ1-1; the D is unclear. The CDR3 loop spans 13 amino acids. V was trimmed by 3 bases and J by 1 base, leaving 9 bases between them. Germline assignment: CDR1 DFQATT and CDR2 SNEGSKA (reference sequence). The CDR3 region is CSASSNGNTEAFF. The CDR3 DNA is TGCAGTGCTAGTTCGAATGGGAACACTGAAGCTTTCTTT.

V and J are TRBV6-2 or TRBV6-3 and TRBJ2-1; the D is unclear. With 2 bases removed from V and 8 bases from J, the gap between germline ends came to 16 bases. The germline V gene encodes CDR1 MNHEY and CDR2 SVGEGT. This CDR3 spans 15 amino acids. The CDR3 here is CASSYRLLAKHEQFF. Here the CDR3 DNA reads TGTGCCAGCAGTTACCGGTTACTTGCCAAGCATGAGCAGTTCTTC.

This clonotype has a single count. The gene calls are TRBV9 and TRBJ2-3; D possibly corresponds to TRBD2 (5 bases). Germline V gene sequence: CDR1 SGDLS, CDR2 YYNGEE. The CDR3 covers 14 residues. The V gene lost 3 bases and the J gene lost 5 bases, with 13 bases spanning the gap. CDR3 DNA sequence: TGTGCCAGCAGCGGGACTCCCATCGAAGATACGCAGTATTTT. This sequence encodes CASSGTPIEDTQYF.

V usage is TRBV29-1 and J usage is TRBJ2-1; 9 nucleotides match TRBD2. Unmatched junction bases numbered 4, after V lost 2 bases and J lost 2 bases. CDR1 and CDR2 (germline): SQVTM, ANQGSEA. The CDR3 is 15 amino acids. CDR3 DNA sequence: TGCAGCGTTGAACTAGCGGGACTCCCCTACAATGAGCAGTTCTTC. This gives the protein CSVELAGLPYNEQFF.

This chain connects TRBV13 to TRBJ1-2; possible D gene TRBD1, 6 bases. V was trimmed by 1 base and J by 8 bases, leaving 20 bases between them. The CDR3 length is 16 residues. Germline V gene lookup returns CDR1 PRHDT and CDR2 FYEKMQ (reference sequence). Written as DNA, the CDR3 is TGTGCCAGCAGCTTAGACGAATTTGACAGGCCCGAGGGCTACACCTTC. Protein: CASSLDEFDRPEGYTF.

V usage is TRBV12-3 or TRBV12-4 and J usage is TRBJ2-7, with 16 nucleotides matching TRBD2. The length of the CDR3 is 17 residues. The trim removed 6 bases at V and 3 bases at J, leaving 8 bases unmatched. CDR3 protein: CASSPSGTSGRVYEQYF. The CDR3 DNA sequence: TGTGCCAGCAGCCCTTCCGGGACTAGCGGGAGGGTCTACGAGCAGTACTTC.

The genes are TRBV20-1 and TRBJ2-7; TRBD1 matches 8 bases. The trim removed 2 bases at V and 7 bases at J, leaving 7 bases unmatched. Germline lookup yields CDR1 DFQATT and CDR2 SNEGSKA (reference sequence). The CDR3 is 13 residues long. This CDR3 is CSARRGTGGEQYF. In nucleotides, the CDR3 is TGCAGTGCTAGACGTGGGACAGGTGGGGAGCAGTACTTC.

Of note for this clonotype: A read error is possible here, since a much larger clone lies one base away. The chain employs TRBV20-1 and TRBJ2-1, with 7 positions matching TRBD2. Germline CDR1 DFQATT, CDR2 SNEGSKA (reference sequence). This CDR3 is built from 14 residues. Written as DNA, the CDR3 is TGCAGTGCTGACCTCCTAGCGGCTTACAGTGAGCAGTTCTTC. It encodes CSADLLAAYSEQFF.

V and J are TRBV5-1 and TRBJ2-1; D is unclear. With 4 bases removed from V and 7 bases from J, the gap between germline ends came to 18 bases. The CDR3 consists of 15 residues. The germline gives CDR1 SGHRS, CDR2 YFSETQ. DNA for the CDR3: TGCGCCAGCAGCCCCGCGAACCCCAAGGAGAATGAGCAGTTCTTC. Protein: CASSPANPKENEQFF.

This clonotype has only a few counts. The chain links TRBV5-1 to TRBJ2-7, with D tentatively TRBD1 or TRBD2 (5 bases each). Germline loops: CDR1 SGHRS, CDR2 YFSETQ. V lost 7 bases to trimming and J lost 6 bases, with 17 bases between them. The length of the CDR3 is 13 residues. CDR3 region: CASREGRRGEQYF. CDR3 coding DNA: TGCGCCAGCCGCGAGGGGAGAAGGGGCGAGCAGTACTTC.

This clonotype was recorded a few times. The chain combines TRBV7-9 with TRBJ2-7; D gene uncertain. Between the trimmed V and J ends, which lost 3 bases and 0 bases, there was a span of 12 bases. From germline, CDR1 is SEHNR and CDR2 FQNEAQ (reference sequence). The length of the CDR3 is 15 residues. Written as DNA, the CDR3 is TGTGCCAGCAGCTTGGGTATAGCAGGCTCCTACGAGCAGTACTTC. Translated, it gives CASSLGIAGSYEQYF.

The V gene is TRBV7-9, the J gene TRBJ2-1; D is unresolved. Germline-derived CDR1 and CDR2 are SEHNR and FQNEAQ (reference sequence). V was pared by 0 bases and J by 6 bases, with 6 bases between. CDR3 length equals 13 residues. CDR3 loop: CASSLAPGNEQFF. In DNA, the CDR3 is TGTGCCAGCAGCTTAGCGCCCGGCAATGAGCAGTTCTTC.

In DNA, the CDR3 is TGTGCCATCAGTGGGACAGGGAACTATGGCTACACCTTC. Its translation: CAISGTGNYGYTF. The chain couples TRBV10-3 to TRBJ1-2; 8 bases line up with TRBD1. CDR3 length equals 13 residues. V shed 4 bases, J shed 2 bases, and the junction held 0 bases outside the gene matches. CDR1 is ENHRY, CDR2 SYGVKD, per germline.

This clonotype was detected only a few times. CDR3 nucleotides: TGTGCCAGCAGTTACCCTGGGGGAGGGAGCCAAGAGACCCAGTACTTC. This codes for CASSYPGGGSQETQYF. The genes are TRBV6-6 and TRBJ2-5; 7 bases are a match to TRBD2. Germline V gene sequence: CDR1 MNHNY, CDR2 SVGAGI (reference sequence). The CDR3 contains 16 residues. The J segment lost 1 base and the V segment lost 2 bases, leaving 7 bases of the junction unmatched.